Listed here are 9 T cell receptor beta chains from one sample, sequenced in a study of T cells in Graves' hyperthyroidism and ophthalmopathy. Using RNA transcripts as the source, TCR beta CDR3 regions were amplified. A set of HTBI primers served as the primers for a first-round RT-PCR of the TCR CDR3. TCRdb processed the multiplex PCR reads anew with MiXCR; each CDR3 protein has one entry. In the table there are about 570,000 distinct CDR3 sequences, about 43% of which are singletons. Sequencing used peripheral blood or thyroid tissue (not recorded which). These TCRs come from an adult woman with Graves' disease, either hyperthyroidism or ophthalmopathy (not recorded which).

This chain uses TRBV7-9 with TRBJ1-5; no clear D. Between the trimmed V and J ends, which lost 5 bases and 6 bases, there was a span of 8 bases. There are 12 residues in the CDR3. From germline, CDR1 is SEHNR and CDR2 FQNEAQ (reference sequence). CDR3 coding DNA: TGTGCCAGCAGCACAAGAACTCAGCCCCAGCATTTT. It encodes CASSTRTQPQHF.

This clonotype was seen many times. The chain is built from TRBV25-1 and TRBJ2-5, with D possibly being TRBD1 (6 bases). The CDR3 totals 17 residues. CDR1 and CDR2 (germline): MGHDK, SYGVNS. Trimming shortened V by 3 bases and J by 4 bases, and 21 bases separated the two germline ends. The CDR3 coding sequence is TGTGCCAGCAGTGACGGACGCCGGGACAAGGTGGGAGAGACCCAGTACTTC. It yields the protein CASSDGRRDKVGETQYF.

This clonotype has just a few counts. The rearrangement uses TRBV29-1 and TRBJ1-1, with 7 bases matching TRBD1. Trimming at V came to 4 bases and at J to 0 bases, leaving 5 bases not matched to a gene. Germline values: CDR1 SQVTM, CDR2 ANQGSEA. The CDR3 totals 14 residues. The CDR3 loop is CSVAQGGMNTEAFF. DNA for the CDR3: TGCAGCGTTGCGCAGGGGGGGATGAACACTGAAGCTTTCTTT.

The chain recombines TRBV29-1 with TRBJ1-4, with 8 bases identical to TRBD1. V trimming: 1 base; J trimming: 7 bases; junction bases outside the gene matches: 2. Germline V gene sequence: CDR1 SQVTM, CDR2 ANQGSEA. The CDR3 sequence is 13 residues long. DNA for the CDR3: TGCAGCGTTGAAGGGGGGACAGGTGAAAAACTGTTTTTT. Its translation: CSVEGGTGEKLFF.

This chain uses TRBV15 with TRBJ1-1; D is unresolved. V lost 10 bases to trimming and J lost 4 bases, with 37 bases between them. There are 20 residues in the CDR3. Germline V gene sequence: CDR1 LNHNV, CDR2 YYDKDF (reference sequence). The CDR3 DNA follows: TGTGCCAATTGTTCTCCTTGTTCGGAGCAAGTTATAGTAAGGGCCACTGAAGCTTTCTTT. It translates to CANCSPCSEQVIVRATEAFF.

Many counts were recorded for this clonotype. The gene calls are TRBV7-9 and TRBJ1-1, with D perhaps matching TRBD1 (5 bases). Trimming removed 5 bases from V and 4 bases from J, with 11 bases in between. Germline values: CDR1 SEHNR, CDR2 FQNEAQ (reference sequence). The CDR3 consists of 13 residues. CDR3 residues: CASSEGGGTEAFF. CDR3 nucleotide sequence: TGTGCCAGCAGCGAGGGCGGGGGCACTGAAGCTTTCTTT.

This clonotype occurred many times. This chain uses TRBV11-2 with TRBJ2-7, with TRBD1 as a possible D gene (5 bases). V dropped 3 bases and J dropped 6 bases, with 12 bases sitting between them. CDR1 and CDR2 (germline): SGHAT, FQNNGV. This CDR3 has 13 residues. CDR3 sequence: CASSFIGVAEQYF. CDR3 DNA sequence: TGTGCCAGCAGCTTCATAGGGGTCGCCGAGCAGTACTTC.

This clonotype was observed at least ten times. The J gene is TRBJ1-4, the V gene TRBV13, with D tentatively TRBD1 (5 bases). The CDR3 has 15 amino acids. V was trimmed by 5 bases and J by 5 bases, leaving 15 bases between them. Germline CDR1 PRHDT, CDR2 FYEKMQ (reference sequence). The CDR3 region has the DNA TGTGCCAGCAGCCCCCAGGGCTCCTACAATGAAAAACTGTTTTTT. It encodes CASSPQGSYNEKLFF.

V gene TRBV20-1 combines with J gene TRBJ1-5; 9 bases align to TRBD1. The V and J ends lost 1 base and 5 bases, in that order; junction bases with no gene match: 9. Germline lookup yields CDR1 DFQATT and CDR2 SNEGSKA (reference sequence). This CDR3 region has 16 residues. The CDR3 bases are TGCAGTGCTAGAGCTCCGGGGACAGGGAGATATCAGCCCCAGCATTTT. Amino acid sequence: CSARAPGTGRYQPQHF.